The 30 T cell receptor beta chains below come from one sample, sequenced in a study of shared clonotypes between healthy human individuals. Assay used: immunoSEQ multiplex PCR; TCRdb lists only in-frame clones, some missing. The sample records more than 850,000 clones, 70% to 80% being singletons. Sample: memory CD4+ T cells from PBMCs. Subset reported: CD45RA-negative fraction. Receptors were obtained from a man aged 18 to 30 in good health. Some clones in this sample may be carry-over from other donors' samples.

With regard to this clone: Other DNA sequences of this sample code for an identical CDR3. The rearrangement joins TRBV10-3 to TRBJ1-5; D is uncertain. This CDR3 spans 12 amino acids. V was clipped by 9 bases and J by 3 bases, with 9 bases between them. Germline CDR1 is ENHRY and CDR2 is SYGVKD. The CDR3 nucleotides are TGTGCCATAGGGTCCTCCAATCAGCCCCAGCATTTT. This sequence encodes CAIGSSNQPQHF.

This clone occurred a few times. J is TRBJ1-1 and V is TRBV18; weak D call: TRBD1 (5 bases). Germline CDR1 reads KGHSH; CDR2 reads LQKENI. The V end lost 4 bases, the J end lost 4 bases, and 16 bases lay between the germline ends. The CDR3 covers 15 residues. The CDR3, as DNA: TGTGCCAGCTCACGACAGACGGGGCAGGGCACTGAAGCTTTCTTT. Protein product: CASSRQTGQGTEAFF. The whole variable domain, remainder taken from reference TRBV18 and TRBJ1-1, is NAGVMQNPRHLVRRRGQEARLRCSPMKGHSHVYWYRQLPEEGLKFMVYLQKENIIDESGMPKERFSAEFPKEGPSILRIQQVVRGDSAAYFCASSRQTGQGTEAFFGQGTRLTVV.

J is TRBJ1-5 and V is TRBV30, with no clear D. V was cut by 0 bases and J by 6 bases, with 9 bases left in between. There are 13 residues in the CDR3. From germline, CDR1 is GTSNPN and CDR2 SVGIG (reference sequence). The CDR3 is CAWSVGSGQPQHF. The CDR3 DNA follows: TGTGCCTGGAGTGTTGGTAGCGGTCAGCCCCAGCATTTT.

The rearrangement uses TRBV28 and TRBJ2-4; D possibly corresponds to TRBD1 (6 bases). The CDR3 totals 15 residues. V was clipped by 3 bases and J by 6 bases, with 15 bases between them. Germline V gene sequence: CDR1 MDHEN, CDR2 SYDVKM. The CDR3 coding sequence is TGTGCCAGCAGTTTTCCCCGAGCAGGGGTAAACATTCAGTACTTC. Translation gives CASSFPRAGVNIQYF.

This clone is a singleton in its sample. The chain joins TRBV29-1 to TRBJ2-5, with TRBD1 as a possible D gene (5 bases). The DNA end is a closer match to TRBJ2-7, so the J assignment may be wrong. CDR1 and CDR2 from the germline V gene are SQVTM and ANQGSEA. The CDR3 length is 13 residues. CDR3 sequence (DNA): TGCAGCACGGGTAGGGGTTTAGGTTACGAGCAGTACTTC. Translated: CSTGRGLGYEQYF.

The chain combines TRBV11-3 with TRBJ1-1; D possibly corresponds to TRBD1 (5 bases). CDR1 SGHNT and CDR2 YENEEA come from the germline V gene. This CDR3 is built from 12 residues. V shed 4 bases and J shed 11 bases, with 14 bases lying between them. CDR3 protein: CASSSYSGRAFF. The CDR3 bases are TGTGCCAGCAGCTCCTATTCAGGGCGGGCTTTCTTT.

In DNA, the CDR3 is TGTGCCAGCAGTTTGAGGCTTCCCACAGATACGCAGTATTTT. Its protein is CASSLRLPTDTQYF. This rearrangement joins TRBV27 to TRBJ2-3; unclear D gene. Trimming shortened V by 3 bases and J by 2 bases, and 9 bases separated the two germline ends. CDR1 and CDR2 from the germline V gene are MNHEY and SMNVEV (reference sequence). The CDR3 runs 14 residues.

The J gene is TRBJ2-1, the V gene TRBV10-1, with D perhaps TRBD2 (5 bases). CDR3 length equals 13 residues. Trimming removed 6 bases from V and 7 bases from J, with 13 bases in between. Germline CDR1 reads WNHNN; CDR2 reads SYGVQD (reference sequence). CDR3: CASSDPGLNEQFF. CDR3 coding DNA: TGCGCCAGCAGCGATCCGGGATTGAATGAGCAGTTCTTC.

This chain joins TRBV18 and TRBJ2-2, with D uncertain. This CDR3 contains 16 residues. Germline values: CDR1 KGHSH, CDR2 LQKENI. The V end was cut by 5 bases, the J end by 3 bases, with 16 bases between. The CDR3 DNA reads as TGTGCCAGCTCAACGACGAGGAGCCTCGACACCGGGGAGCTGTTTTTT. Its translation: CASSTTRSLDTGELFF.

The rearrangement joins TRBV11-3 to TRBJ2-7; tentatively, D is TRBD1 (5 bases). This CDR3 is built from 16 residues. Germline values: CDR1 SGHNT, CDR2 YENEEA. V gave up 5 bases and J gave up 0 bases, with 17 bases separating them. This CDR3 is CASSLMGQVFSYEQYF. The CDR3 DNA is TGTGCCAGCAGCCTAATGGGGCAGGTTTTCTCCTACGAGCAGTACTTC. Complete variable domain (other parts from reference TRBV11-3 and TRBJ2-7): EAGVVQSPRYKIIEKKQPVAFWCNPISGHNTLYWYLQNLGQGPELLIRYENEEAVDDSQLPKDRFSAERLKGVDSTLKIQPAELGDSAVYLCASSLMGQVFSYEQYFGPGTRLTVT.

This chain connects TRBV7-3 to TRBJ1-1; D remains unclear. Germline V lookup: CDR1 SGHTA, CDR2 FQGTGA. This CDR3 contains 16 residues. V lost 4 bases and J lost 3, with 18 bases in between. In DNA, the CDR3 is TGTGCCAGCAGCTCGAGGTTGTCGGCCCTCTACACTGAAGCTTTCTTT. This translates into CASSSRLSALYTEAFF.

The rearrangement links TRBV20-1 to TRBJ1-2; D gene unclear. This CDR3 has 11 amino acids. V shed 3 bases and J shed 4 bases, with 6 bases lying between them. The germline V gene has CDR1 DFQATT and CDR2 SNEGSKA (reference sequence). CDR3 nucleotides: TGCAGTGCTAGTACCCTCTATGGCTACACCTTC. It specifies CSASTLYGYTF.

The CDR3 sequence: CASSQDLGSPYGYTF. The CDR3 DNA sequence: TGCGCCAGCAGCCAAGATTTGGGGTCTCCCTATGGCTACACCTTC. This rearrangement joins TRBV4-1 to TRBJ1-2; no definite D call. V shed 0 bases and J shed 4 bases, with 12 bases lying between them. The germline V gene encodes CDR1 MGHRA and CDR2 YSYEKL. This CDR3 is built from 15 residues.

This sequence joins TRBV9 and TRBJ2-5, with TRBD2 identical over 10 bases. CDR3 length: 16 amino acids. The germline CDR1 and CDR2 sequences are SGDLS and YYNGEE. Germline trimming cut 4 bases from V and 4 bases from J; bases unmatched to any gene: 10. In nucleotides, the CDR3 is TGTGCCAGCAGCCCCGGAGGACTAGCGGCTGGAGAGACCCAGTACTTC. It is translated as CASSPGGLAAGETQYF.

This clone was counted a few times. The rearrangement joins TRBV7-9 to TRBJ1-1; D possibly corresponds to TRBD1 (6 bases). The length of the CDR3 is 15 residues. Germline CDR1 is SEHNR and CDR2 is FQNEAQ (reference sequence). V lost 5 bases and J 0 bases, leaving 13 bases between the germline ends. Here the CDR3 DNA reads TGTGCCAGCAGCCGTGTTCAGGGGTTGAACACTGAAGCTTTCTTT. Translation gives CASSRVQGLNTEAFF.

This rearrangement joins TRBV2 to TRBJ2-1; TRBD1 matches 9 bases. V was clipped by 6 bases and J by 6 bases; unmatched bases: 9. There are 15 residues in the CDR3. CDR1 is SNHLY and CDR2 is FYNNEI in the germline V gene. The CDR3: CASREQGAPSNEQFF. The CDR3 nucleotides read TGTGCCAGCAGGGAACAGGGGGCGCCTAGCAATGAGCAGTTCTTC.

This clone was detected only once. The V call is TRBV5-1, the J call TRBJ2-2; 12 nucleotides line up with TRBD2. Germline CDR1 SGHRS, CDR2 YFSETQ. With 4 bases clipped from V and 4 bases from J, the junction kept 11 bases outside the gene matches. The CDR3 sequence is 18 residues long. CDR3 sequence: CASSPNGLAGGVTGELFF. The DNA of the CDR3 is TGCGCCAGCAGCCCTAATGGGCTAGCGGGAGGGGTCACCGGGGAGCTGTTTTTT.

The rearrangement links TRBV7-9 to TRBJ1-4; D not resolved. The V gene lost 1 base and the J gene lost 5 bases, with 11 bases spanning the gap. From germline, CDR1 is SEHNR and CDR2 FQNEAQ (reference sequence). CDR3 size: 15 residues. The CDR3 reads CASSLVQALNEKLFF. The CDR3 DNA is TGTGCCAGCAGCTTAGTCCAGGCCTTAAATGAAAAACTGTTTTTT.

This chain uses TRBV10-1 with TRBJ2-7; D tentatively reads TRBD1 or TRBD2 (5 bases each). V lost 0 bases and J 6 bases, leaving 12 bases between the germline ends. Germline V CDR1 and CDR2: WNHNN, SYGVQD (reference sequence). CDR3 length: 14 residues. The CDR3 protein is CASSESSGRGEQYF. Written as DNA, the CDR3 is TGCGCCAGCAGTGAGTCGAGCGGAAGGGGCGAGCAGTACTTC.

Only a few counts were recorded for this clone. The V gene is TRBV7-9, the J gene TRBJ1-3; 7 bases align to TRBD1. The CDR3 totals 18 residues. CDR1 SEHNR and CDR2 FQNEAQ come from the germline V gene (reference sequence). J lost 0 bases, V lost 10 bases, and 18 bases had no gene match. The CDR3 is CATPLRSGQPISGNTIYF. The CDR3, as DNA: TGTGCCACCCCGCTCCGATCGGGACAGCCTATCTCTGGAAACACCATATATTTT.

The rearrangement joins TRBV10-3 to TRBJ2-5, with 7 bases aligning to TRBD1. CDR3 size: 15 residues. In germline, CDR1 is ENHRY, CDR2 SYGVKD. The junction had 20 bases not matched to a gene; V was cut back by 10 bases and J by 9 bases. The CDR3 loop is CATRDWDSRFGAQYF. CDR3 sequence (DNA): TGTGCCACTAGAGACTGGGACAGCCGCTTTGGGGCCCAGTACTTC.

V is TRBV7-9 and J is TRBJ1-1; D ambiguous. Per germline, CDR1 SEHNR and CDR2 FQNEAQ (reference sequence). V gave up 0 bases and J gave up 4 bases, with 9 bases separating them. This CDR3 has 14 amino acids. The CDR3 loop reads CASSLAARPTEAFF. The CDR3 nucleotides are TGTGCCAGCAGCTTAGCGGCGAGGCCCACTGAAGCTTTCTTT.

J is TRBJ1-1 and V is TRBV30; possibly TRBD1 for D (6 bases). Trimming removed 2 bases from V and 8 bases from J, with 12 bases in between. The CDR3 sequence is 12 residues long. In germline, CDR1 is GTSNPN, CDR2 SVGIG (reference sequence). The CDR3 is CAWSYNRAEAFF. The CDR3 coding sequence is TGTGCCTGGAGTTACAACAGGGCCGAAGCTTTCTTT.

This clone appeared a single time. The chain is built from TRBV7-3 and TRBJ1-2; D unresolved. Between the trimmed V and J ends, which lost 0 bases and 8 bases, there was a span of 13 bases. CDR3 length equals 14 residues. Germline values: CDR1 SGHTA, CDR2 FQGTGA. Here the CDR3 reads CASSLTAGRGGYTF. In DNA, the CDR3 is TGTGCCAGCAGCTTAACGGCAGGACGAGGCGGCTACACCTTC.

For the CDR3, the DNA is TGTGCCAGCAGTTTGCAGGGCATCCTCTACGAGCAGTACTTC. Translating gives CASSLQGILYEQYF. The chain joins TRBV27 to TRBJ2-7, with D possibly matching TRBD1 (5 bases). With 3 bases removed from V and 3 bases from J, the gap between germline ends came to 12 bases. Germline V lookup: CDR1 MNHEY, CDR2 SMNVEV (reference sequence). The CDR3 consists of 14 residues.

This chain's CDR3 is CASSSGQVRGYTF. CDR3 nucleotides: TGTGCCAGCAGTTCGGGACAGGTACGGGGCTACACCTTC. The chain has TRBV28 and TRBJ1-2, with 8 positions matching TRBD1. Trimming cost V 4 bases and J 8 bases; bases outside gene matches: 6. Germline assignment: CDR1 MDHEN and CDR2 SYDVKM. CDR3 length: 13 amino acids.

This clone was found many times. The junction departs from germline at one end; a sequencing error may be responsible. This chain links TRBV11-2 with TRBJ2-1; the match to TRBD2 covers 14 bases. CDR3 length equals 13 residues. The germline V gene encodes CDR1 SGHAT and CDR2 FQNNGV. The CDR3 nucleotides are TGTGCCAGCAGCCGGACTAGCGGGGGGCCCGGGATCTTC. It codes for CASSRTSGGPGIF.

This chain connects TRBV10-3 to TRBJ2-6; D not certain. The ends were cut back, 10 bases at V and 1 base at J, with 11 bases in the middle. This CDR3 has 14 residues. Germline loops: CDR1 ENHRY, CDR2 SYGVKD. The CDR3 protein is CARRRDSGANVLTF. The CDR3 DNA follows: TGTGCCAGAAGAAGGGATTCTGGGGCCAACGTCCTGACTTTC.

This chain joins TRBV9 and TRBJ2-5; D remains ambiguous. This CDR3 region has 20 residues. Germline V lookup: CDR1 SGDLS, CDR2 YYNGEE. V dropped 0 bases and J dropped 3 bases, with 27 bases sitting between them. The CDR3 bases are TGTGCCAGCAGCGTAGGGGCGTTATTTGGGGATCGTCAACAAAAAGAGACCCAGTACTTC. Its translation: CASSVGALFGDRQQKETQYF.

The table lists this clone with a count of one. This chain joins TRBV12-5 and TRBJ2-3; maybe TRBD1 (6 bases). Trimming stripped 2 bases from V and 5 bases from J, with 11 bases between. The germline V gene has CDR1 LGHNT and CDR2 FRNRAP. The CDR3 has 14 amino acids. CDR3 sequence (DNA): TGTGCTAGTGGTTTGCCCACACAGGGAGATACGCAGTATTTT. This translates into CASGLPTQGDTQYF.